This T cell receptor (beta chain) originates from a study of blood T cell repertoires in COVID-19. The wider study: The cDNA or gDNA used as material had been derived from T cells, B-cell-depleted T cells, or PBMCs.

Libraries were prepared by immunoSEQ multiplex PCR; TCRdb keeps only in-frame clonotypes and omits some of them. Of 180,000 or so clones in the sample, roughly four fifths were seen once. Looked up from germline, CDR1 is LNHDA and CDR2 is SQIVND (reference sequence). This CDR3 has 17 residues. V was pared by 3 bases and J by 0 bases, with 0 bases of the junction left unmatched. Recruitment covered under 25 US areas and drew participants whose ages spanned roughly 18 to 90 years. Participants reported their clinical history, and cohort assignment relied on those reports. Cohort 3 recovery required two negative PCRs, clearance, or symptom resolution.

This sequence joins TRBV19 and TRBJ2-1; 15 positions agree with TRBD2. The sequenced sample was PBMCs or T cells enriched from blood (not recorded which). The clonotype was recovered from a man aged 50-59 years who had recovered from COVID-19. The chain's CDR3 is CASSMGLAGGSYNEQFF. The CDR3 DNA follows: TGTGCCAGTAGTATGGGACTAGCGGGGGGCTCCTACAATGAGCAGTTCTTC.